Here is one TCR beta chain with its context. This clonotype appeared many times. Its antigen is unknown. Per-base qualities were not stored, and no clone one base away is much larger. For repertoire sequencing, the TCR beta CDR3 regions were amplified from RNA transcripts. HTBI primers and the Qiagen OneStep RT-PCR kit were used in a first-round RT-PCR, which was followed by a second-round multiplex PCR, size selection and purification. Libraries were sequenced on an Illumina HiSeq2000 using paired-end 100 bp reads. In the source study's methods: SOAPnuke was used to process the reads, throwing out any read that had adapters, had uncalled bases, had a mean Phred below 15, or lacked an exact constant-primer or identifier match. High-quality paired reads were merged with COPE v1.2.5. Each unique nucleotide sequence was defined as a clonotype, and clonotypes were aligned to IMGT TRB V, D and J references with MiTCR v1.1. Analysis was restricted to V-J combinations with a frequency above 0.0001, which covered approximately 99% of repertoires. A TCR clonal expansion and chaos score per V-J combination was defined as the ratio of F50 clonal expansion to chaos observed in the TCRdist matrix. Welch's t-statistics and random forest were used to reduce the features to 10 to 15 V-J combinations, which were then used as input to a naive Bayes classifier. Thyroid-blood repertoire similarity was quantified with the Morisita-Horn index. TCRdb ran its own pipeline on the public reads, namely fastp trimming at Q25 and MiXCR clone calling, and kept in-frame beta chains. Rows merge per CDR3 protein into single entries with the most common DNA and genes. The V and J calls come from TCRdb's annotation, not from the publication. The sample table holds tens of thousands of distinct CDR3 sequences, of which over 40% were seen once. Of the sample, roughly 18% is held by the ten largest clones.

Spanning cysteine to phenylalanine, the CDR3 consists of 15 amino acids. The sequence is cut down to CDR3 DNA, 45 bases in frame from base 1. CDR1 and CDR2, looked up from the germline V gene (reference sequence), are SEHNR and FQNEAQ. Relative to germline, V is 5 bases shorter and J is 4 bases shorter, with 17 bases between their ends. Ophthalmopathy patients were characterized by moderately to severely active disease, a Clinical Activity Score of at least 3, a NOSPECS grade of at least 4, and a disease duration under 3 months. Patients with other autoimmune diseases, uncontrolled infections, pregnancy or lactation were excluded from the study. Diagnosis was based on clinical symptoms, serum thyroxine, TRAb, thyroid ultrasound and orbital computed tomography. Ficoll-Paque density gradient centrifugation was used to isolate PBMCs from 9.5 to 10 ml of fresh peripheral blood. Trizol reagent was used to extract the total RNA, and its quality was then checked on an Agilent 2100 Bioanalyzer.

The data originate from a study of Graves' ophthalmopathy and Graves' hyperthyroidism (dated by TCRdb to the late 2010s). For context, the study as a whole: Peripheral blood was collected before any treatment was given, at the time of initial diagnosis. In total, around 140 blood samples were TCR-sequenced: around 42 ophthalmopathy, some 75 hyperthyroidism and roughly 17 hyperthyroidism-to-ophthalmopathy patients. The study used TCR beta repertoire signatures to distinguish Graves' ophthalmopathy from Graves' hyperthyroidism and to predict progression to ophthalmopathy. Following sampling, methimazole starting at 30 mg daily was administered to hyperthyroidism patients, and high-dose intravenous methylprednisolone was administered to ophthalmopathy patients. In more than five hyperthyroidism patients, T-cell repertoires of thyroid tissue and blood were compared. To explore V-J signatures that separate ophthalmopathy from hyperthyroidism, a discovery set of 100 patients was enrolled, consisting of about 45 with ophthalmopathy and 57 with stable hyperthyroidism. An independent validation cohort comprised around 20 hyperthyroidism patients and some 16 patients who later progressed from hyperthyroidism to ophthalmopathy. The full study reports these points: Sample size was not predetermined statistically, and investigators were not blinded to group allocation. Most expanded thyroid clonotypes with a frequency above 0.001 also appeared in blood, which suggests that blood repertoires may reflect the immune response in the thyroid. In validation, the model predicted ophthalmopathy progression with about 71% sensitivity and roughly 72% specificity; some 13 predicted patients were CT-confirmed with GO in a median of approximately 6.5 months. In cross-validation, the 13-signature model distinguished ophthalmopathy from stable hyperthyroidism with nearly 90% sensitivity and 81% to 83% specificity, and in the test set the corresponding values were about 80% and 75%.

Input material: peripheral blood. The sequence is built from TRBV7-9 and TRBJ2-5, and perhaps TRBD2 as D gene, on 6 matching bases. This clonotype was sampled from an adult man with Graves' ophthalmopathy. The base sequence is TGTGCCAGCAGCCAGCAGGACGGGAGTGCAGAGACCCAGTACTTC. Its protein reads: CASSQQDGSAETQYF.